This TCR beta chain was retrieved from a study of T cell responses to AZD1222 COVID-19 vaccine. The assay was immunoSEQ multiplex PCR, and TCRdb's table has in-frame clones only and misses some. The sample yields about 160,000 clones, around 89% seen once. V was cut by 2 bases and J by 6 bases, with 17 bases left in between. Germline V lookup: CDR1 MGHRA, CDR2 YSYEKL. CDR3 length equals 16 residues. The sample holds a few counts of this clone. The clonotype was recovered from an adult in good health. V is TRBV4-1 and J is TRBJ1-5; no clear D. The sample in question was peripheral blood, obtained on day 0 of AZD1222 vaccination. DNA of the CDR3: TGCGCCAGCAGCCAACCAGGAAGGGCCACTGGTCAGCCCCAGCATTTT. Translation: CASSQPGRATGQPQHF.